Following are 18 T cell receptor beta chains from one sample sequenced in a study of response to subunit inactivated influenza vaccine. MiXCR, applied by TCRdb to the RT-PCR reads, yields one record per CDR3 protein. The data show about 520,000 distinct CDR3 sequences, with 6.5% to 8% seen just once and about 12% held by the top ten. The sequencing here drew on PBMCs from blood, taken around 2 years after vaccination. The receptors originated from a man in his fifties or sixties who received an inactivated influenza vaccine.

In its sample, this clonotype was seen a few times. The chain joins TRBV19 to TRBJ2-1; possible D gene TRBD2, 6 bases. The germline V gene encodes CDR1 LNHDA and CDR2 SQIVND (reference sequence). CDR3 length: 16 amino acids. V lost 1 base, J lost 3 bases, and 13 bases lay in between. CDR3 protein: CASSIGSAGYYNEQFF. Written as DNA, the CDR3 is TGTGCCAGTAGTATAGGCTCGGCGGGGTACTACAATGAGCAGTTCTTC.

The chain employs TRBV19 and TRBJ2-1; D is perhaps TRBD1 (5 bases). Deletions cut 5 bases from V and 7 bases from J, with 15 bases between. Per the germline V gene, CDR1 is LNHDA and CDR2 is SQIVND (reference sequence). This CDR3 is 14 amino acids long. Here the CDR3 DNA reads TGTGCCAGTAGTGTACAGGCCCTGAGGAATGAGCAGTTCTTC. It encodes CASSVQALRNEQFF.

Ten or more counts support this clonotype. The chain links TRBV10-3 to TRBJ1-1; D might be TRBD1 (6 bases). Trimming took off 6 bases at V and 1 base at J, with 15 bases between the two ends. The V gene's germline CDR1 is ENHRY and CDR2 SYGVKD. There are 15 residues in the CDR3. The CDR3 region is CAISSPRGGNTEAFF. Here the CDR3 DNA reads TGTGCCATCAGCAGCCCCAGGGGCGGGAACACTGAAGCTTTCTTT.

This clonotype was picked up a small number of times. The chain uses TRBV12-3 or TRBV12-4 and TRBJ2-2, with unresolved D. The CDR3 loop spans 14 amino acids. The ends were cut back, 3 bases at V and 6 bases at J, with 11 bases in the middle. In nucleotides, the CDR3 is TGTGCCAGCAGTTTGCAGCGTATCCCCGGGGAGCTGTTTTTT. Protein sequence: CASSLQRIPGELFF.

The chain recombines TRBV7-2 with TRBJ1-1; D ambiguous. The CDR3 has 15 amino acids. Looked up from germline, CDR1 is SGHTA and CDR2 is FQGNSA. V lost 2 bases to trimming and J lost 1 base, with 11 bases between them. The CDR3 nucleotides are TGTGCCAGCAGCTTACTCGGGATAAGGAACACTGAAGCTTTCTTT. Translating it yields CASSLLGIRNTEAFF. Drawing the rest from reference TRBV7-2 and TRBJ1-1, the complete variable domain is GAGVSQSPSNKVTEKGKDVELRCDPISGHTALYWYRQSLGQGLEFLIYFQGNSAPDKSGLPSDRFSAERTGGSVSTLTIQRTQQEDSAVYLCASSLLGIRNTEAFFGQGTRLTVV.

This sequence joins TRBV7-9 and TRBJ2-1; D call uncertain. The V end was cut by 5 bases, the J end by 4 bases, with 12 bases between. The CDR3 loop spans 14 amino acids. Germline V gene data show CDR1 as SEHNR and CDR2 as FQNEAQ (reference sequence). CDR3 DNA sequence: TGTGCCAGCAGCCCCGGGCCCATTTACAATGAGCAGTTCTTC. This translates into CASSPGPIYNEQFF. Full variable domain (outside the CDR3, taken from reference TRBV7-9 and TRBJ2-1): DTGVSQNPRHKITKRGQNVTFRCDPISEHNRLYWYRQTLGQGPEFLTYFQNEAQLEKSRLLSDRFSAERPKGSFSTLEIQRTEQGDSAMYLCASSPGPIYNEQFFGPGTRLTVL.

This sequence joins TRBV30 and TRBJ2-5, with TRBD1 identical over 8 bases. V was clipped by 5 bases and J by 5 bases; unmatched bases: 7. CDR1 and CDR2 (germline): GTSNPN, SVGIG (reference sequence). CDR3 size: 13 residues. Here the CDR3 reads CAWGGTGRETQYF. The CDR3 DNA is TGTGCCTGGGGAGGGACAGGAAGGGAGACCCAGTACTTC.

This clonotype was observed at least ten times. CDR3 sequence (DNA): TGTGCCAGCAGCACAGGACAGGGTCCCCACAATGAGCAGTTCTTC. Translation: CASSTGQGPHNEQFF. The V gene is TRBV12-3 or TRBV12-4, the J gene TRBJ2-1; 8 nucleotides align to TRBD1. The V segment lost 6 bases and the J segment 5 bases; nucleotides outside the gene matches: 9. This CDR3 is built from 15 residues.

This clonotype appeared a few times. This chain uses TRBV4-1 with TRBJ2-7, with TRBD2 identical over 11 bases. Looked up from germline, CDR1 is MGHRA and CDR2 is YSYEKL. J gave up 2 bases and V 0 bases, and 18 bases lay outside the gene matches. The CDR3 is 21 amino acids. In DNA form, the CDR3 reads TGCGCCAGCAGCCAAGATCCGACAGTGCAACTAGCGGGAGTAAATCCCTACGAGCAGTACTTC. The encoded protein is CASSQDPTVQLAGVNPYEQYF.

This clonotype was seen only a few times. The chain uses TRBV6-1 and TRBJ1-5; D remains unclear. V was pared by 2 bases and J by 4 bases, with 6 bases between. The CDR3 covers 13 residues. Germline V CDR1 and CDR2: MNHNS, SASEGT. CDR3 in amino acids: CASSEQENQPQHF. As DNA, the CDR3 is TGTGCCAGCAGTGAACAGGAAAATCAGCCCCAGCATTTT.

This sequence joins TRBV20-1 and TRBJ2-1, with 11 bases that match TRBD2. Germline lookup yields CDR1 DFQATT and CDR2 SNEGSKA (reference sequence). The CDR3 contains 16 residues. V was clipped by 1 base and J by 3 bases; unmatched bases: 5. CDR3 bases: TGCAGTGCTAGAGCCGCTACTAGCGGGAGCTACAATGAGCAGTTCTTC. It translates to CSARAATSGSYNEQFF.

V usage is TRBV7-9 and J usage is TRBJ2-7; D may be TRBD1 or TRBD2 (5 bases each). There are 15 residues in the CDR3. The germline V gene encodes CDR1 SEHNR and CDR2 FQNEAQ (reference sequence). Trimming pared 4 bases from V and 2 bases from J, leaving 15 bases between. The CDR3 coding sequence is TGTGCCAGCAGCTACTCCGGGACGGAAGCCTACGAGCAGTACTTC. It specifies CASSYSGTEAYEQYF. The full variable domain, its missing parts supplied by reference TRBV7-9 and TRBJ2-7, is DTGVSQNPRHKITKRGQNVTFRCDPISEHNRLYWYRQTLGQGPEFLTYFQNEAQLEKSRLLSDRFSAERPKGSFSTLEIQRTEQGDSAMYLCASSYSGTEAYEQYFGPGTRLTVT.

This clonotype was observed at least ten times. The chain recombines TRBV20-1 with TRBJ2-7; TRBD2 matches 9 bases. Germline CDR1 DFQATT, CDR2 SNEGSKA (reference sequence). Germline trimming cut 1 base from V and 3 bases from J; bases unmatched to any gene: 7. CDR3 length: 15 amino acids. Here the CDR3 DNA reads TGCAGTGCTAGAGGGGGAGCGGGGGGCGGCTACGAGCAGTACTTC. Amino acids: CSARGGAGGGYEQYF.

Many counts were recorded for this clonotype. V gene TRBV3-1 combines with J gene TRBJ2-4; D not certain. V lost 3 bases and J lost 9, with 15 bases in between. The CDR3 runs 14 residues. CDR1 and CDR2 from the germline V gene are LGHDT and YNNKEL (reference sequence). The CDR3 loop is CASSQTVSIGIQYF. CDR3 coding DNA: TGTGCCAGCAGCCAGACGGTGTCGATAGGCATTCAGTACTTC.

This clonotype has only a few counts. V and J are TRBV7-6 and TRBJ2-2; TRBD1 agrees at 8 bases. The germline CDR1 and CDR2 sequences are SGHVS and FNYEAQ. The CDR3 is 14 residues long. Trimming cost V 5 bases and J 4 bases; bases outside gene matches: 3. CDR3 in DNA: TGTGCCAGCAGCAGGACAGGGACCACCGGGGAGCTGTTTTTT. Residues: CASSRTGTTGELFF. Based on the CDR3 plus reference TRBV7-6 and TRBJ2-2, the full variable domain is GAGVSQSPRYKVTKRGQDVALRCDPISGHVSLYWYRQALGQGPEFLTYFNYEAQQDKSGLPNDRFSAERPEGSISTLTIQRTEQRDSAMYRCASSRTGTTGELFFGEGSRLTVL.

Here the CDR3 reads CASSLHLAGGPHTQYF. The CDR3 DNA follows: TGTGCCAGCAGCTTGCACCTAGCGGGGGGGCCTCATACGCAGTATTTT. The V gene is TRBV11-2, the J gene TRBJ2-3, with TRBD2 matching 12 bases. The CDR3 has 16 residues. CDR1 and CDR2 from the germline V gene are SGHAT and FQNNGV. V trimming: 3 bases; J trimming: 7 bases; junction bases outside the gene matches: 8.

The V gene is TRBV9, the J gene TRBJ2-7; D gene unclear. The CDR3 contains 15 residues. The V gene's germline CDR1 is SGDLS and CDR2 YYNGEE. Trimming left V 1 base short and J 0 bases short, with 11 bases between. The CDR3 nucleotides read TGTGCCAGCAGCGTAACGTGGACCAACTCCTACGAGCAGTACTTC. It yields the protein CASSVTWTNSYEQYF.

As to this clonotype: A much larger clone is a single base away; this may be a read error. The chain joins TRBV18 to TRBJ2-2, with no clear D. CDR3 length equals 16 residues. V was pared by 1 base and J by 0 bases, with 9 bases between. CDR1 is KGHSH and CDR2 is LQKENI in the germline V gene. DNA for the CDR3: TGTGCCAGCTCACCACTGCTGGGTGCGAACACCGGGGAGCTGTTTTTT. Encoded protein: CASSPLLGANTGELFF.